This TCR beta chain derives from a study of T cells expressing NK-cell markers. Reanalyzing the 5' RACE reads, TCRdb keeps one entry per CDR3 protein, without DNA. This sample's table has 4,000 to 6,500 distinct CDR3 sequences. According to its frequency, this clonotype is medium-sized. Germline V CDR1 and CDR2: LGHNA, YNFKEQ. The CDR3 loop spans 17 amino acids. The genes are TRBV4-2 and TRBJ2-1; the D call of TRBD2 rests on TCRdb alone, since no DNA is present to check it. This receptor was taken from a man aged 18 to 30 in good health. Sequenced: blood T cells: a sorted CD56 or NKG2C T cell subset, CD4+ or CD8+ T cells, or bulk PBMC T cells (not recorded which). The CDR3 sequence: CASSQRGTSGSYNEQFF.